The T cell receptor beta chain under discussion was sequenced for a study of control samples from healthy donors and cancer patients. Libraries were prepared by immunoSEQ multiplex PCR; TCRdb keeps only in-frame clonotypes and omits some of them. This sample has about 130,000 clones, with more than 90% found just once. V was cut by 1 base and J by 7 bases, with 32 bases left in between. Germline V gives CDR1 SGHTA, CDR2 FQGTGA. This CDR3 has 21 amino acids. The material sequenced was blood. The clonotype was recovered from a young man in good health. The chain links TRBV7-3 to TRBJ2-1; weak D call: TRBD2 (7 bases). This CDR3 is CASSLRRSGTKPSGQQNEQFF. CDR3 nucleotide sequence: TGTGCCAGCAGCTTAAGGAGATCCGGGACAAAACCTAGCGGACAACAAAATGAGCAGTTCTTC.